This T cell receptor (beta chain) was captured by sequencing in a study of T cell responses to AZD1222 COVID-19 vaccine. Profiling relied on immunoSEQ multiplex PCR, and the TCRdb table lists in-frame clones only, not all of them. Altogether tens of thousands of clones are present, 85% to 90% being singletons, with the ten largest covering around 9.3%. This receptor was obtained from an adult who received the AZD1222 COVID-19 vaccine. This specimen consisted of peripheral blood, obtained 28 days after the second AZD1222 dose.

The CDR3 DNA follows: TGTGCCAGCTCAGTAGATAGGCAGCCCCAGCATTTT. The encoded protein is CASSVDRQPQHF. The V call is TRBV18, the J call TRBJ1-5; D ambiguous. There are 12 residues in the CDR3. Trimming cost V 5 bases and J 7 bases, with 9 bases left between them. Germline V gene lookup returns CDR1 KGHSH and CDR2 LQKENI.